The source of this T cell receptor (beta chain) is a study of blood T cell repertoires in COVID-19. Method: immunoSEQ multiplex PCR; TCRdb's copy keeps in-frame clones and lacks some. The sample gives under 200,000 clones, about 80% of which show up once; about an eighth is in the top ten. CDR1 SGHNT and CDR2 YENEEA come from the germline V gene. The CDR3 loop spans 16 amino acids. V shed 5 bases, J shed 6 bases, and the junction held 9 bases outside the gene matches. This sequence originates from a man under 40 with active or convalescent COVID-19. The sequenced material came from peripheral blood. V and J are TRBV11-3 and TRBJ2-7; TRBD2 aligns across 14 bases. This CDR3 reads CASSPGGTSGRGEQYF. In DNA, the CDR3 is TGTGCCAGCAGCCCAGGGGGGACTAGCGGGAGAGGCGAGCAGTACTTC.